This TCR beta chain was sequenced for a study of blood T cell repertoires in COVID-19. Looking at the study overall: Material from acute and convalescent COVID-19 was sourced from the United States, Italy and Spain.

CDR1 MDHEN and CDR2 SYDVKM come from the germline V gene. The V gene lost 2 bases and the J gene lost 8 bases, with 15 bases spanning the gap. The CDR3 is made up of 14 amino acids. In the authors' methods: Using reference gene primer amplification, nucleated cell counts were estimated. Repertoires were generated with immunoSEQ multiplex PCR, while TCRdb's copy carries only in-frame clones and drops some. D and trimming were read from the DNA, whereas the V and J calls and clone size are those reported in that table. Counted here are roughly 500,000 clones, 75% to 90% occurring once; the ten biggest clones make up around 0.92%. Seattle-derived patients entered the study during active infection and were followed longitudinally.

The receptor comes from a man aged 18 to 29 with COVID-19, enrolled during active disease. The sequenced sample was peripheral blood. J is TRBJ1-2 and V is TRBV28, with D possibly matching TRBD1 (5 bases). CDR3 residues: CASSLVQGFGGYTF. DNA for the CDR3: TGTGCCAGCAGTTTAGTGCAGGGTTTTGGCGGCTACACCTTC.